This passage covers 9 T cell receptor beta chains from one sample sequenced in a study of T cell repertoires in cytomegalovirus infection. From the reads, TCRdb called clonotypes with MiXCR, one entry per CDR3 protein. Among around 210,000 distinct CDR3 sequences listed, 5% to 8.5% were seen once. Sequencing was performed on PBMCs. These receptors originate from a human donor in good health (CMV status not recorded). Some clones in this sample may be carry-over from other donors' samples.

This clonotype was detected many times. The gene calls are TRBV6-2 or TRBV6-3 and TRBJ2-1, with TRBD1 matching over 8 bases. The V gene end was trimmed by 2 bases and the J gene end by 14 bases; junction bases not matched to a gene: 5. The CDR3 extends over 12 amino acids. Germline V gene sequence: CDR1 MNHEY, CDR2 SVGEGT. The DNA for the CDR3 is TGTGCCAGCAGTTACGAGACAGGGGAGGAGTTCTTC. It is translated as CASSYETGEEFF.

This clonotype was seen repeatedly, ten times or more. The CDR3 nucleotides read TGTGCCAGCTCCCCCGGGACAGAGCGGAGTGGCTACACCTTC. Amino acid sequence: CASSPGTERSGYTF. V usage is TRBV18 and J usage is TRBJ1-2, with 7 bases lining up with TRBD1. CDR1 is KGHSH and CDR2 is LQKENI in the germline V gene. The CDR3 loop spans 14 amino acids. The V gene end was trimmed by 6 bases and the J gene end by 7 bases; junction bases not matched to a gene: 11.

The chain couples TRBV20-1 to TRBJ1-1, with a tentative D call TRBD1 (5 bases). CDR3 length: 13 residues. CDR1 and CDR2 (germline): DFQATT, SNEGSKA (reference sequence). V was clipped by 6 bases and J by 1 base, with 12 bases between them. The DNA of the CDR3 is TGCAGTGCCCGACTAGGGGCGAACACTGAAGCTTTCTTT. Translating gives CSARLGANTEAFF.

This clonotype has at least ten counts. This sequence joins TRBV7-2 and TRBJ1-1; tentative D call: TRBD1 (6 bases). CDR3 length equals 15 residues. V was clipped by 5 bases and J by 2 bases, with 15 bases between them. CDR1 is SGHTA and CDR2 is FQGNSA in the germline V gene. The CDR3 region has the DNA TGTGCCAGCAGCCCTACGACAGGAACTAACACTGAAGCTTTCTTT. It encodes CASSPTTGTNTEAFF.

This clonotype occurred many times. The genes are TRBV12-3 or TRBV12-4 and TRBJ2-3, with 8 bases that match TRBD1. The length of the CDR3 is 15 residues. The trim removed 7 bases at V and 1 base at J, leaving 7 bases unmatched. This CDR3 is CASIPDRGGTDTQYF. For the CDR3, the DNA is TGTGCCAGCATCCCTGACAGGGGTGGCACAGATACGCAGTATTTT.

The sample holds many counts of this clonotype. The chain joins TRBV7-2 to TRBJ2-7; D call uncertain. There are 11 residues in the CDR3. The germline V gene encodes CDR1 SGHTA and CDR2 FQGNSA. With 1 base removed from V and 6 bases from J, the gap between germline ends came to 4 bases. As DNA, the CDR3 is TGTGCCAGCAGCTTAGTCTCCGAGCAGTACTTC. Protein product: CASSLVSEQYF.

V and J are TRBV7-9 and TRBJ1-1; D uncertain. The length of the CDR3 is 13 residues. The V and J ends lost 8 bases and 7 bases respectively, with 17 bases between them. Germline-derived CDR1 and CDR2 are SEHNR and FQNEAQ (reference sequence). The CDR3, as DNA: TGTGCCAGCGGCCGGGAGTCCGGACTTGAAGCTTTCTTT. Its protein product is CASGRESGLEAFF.

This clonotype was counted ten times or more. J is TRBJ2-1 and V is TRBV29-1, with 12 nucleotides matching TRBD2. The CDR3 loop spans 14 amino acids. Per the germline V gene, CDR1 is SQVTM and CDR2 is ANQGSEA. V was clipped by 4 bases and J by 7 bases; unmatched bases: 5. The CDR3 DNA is TGCAGCGTTGGCCCTAGCGGGGGGGCAAATGAGCAGTTCTTC. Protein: CSVGPSGGANEQFF.

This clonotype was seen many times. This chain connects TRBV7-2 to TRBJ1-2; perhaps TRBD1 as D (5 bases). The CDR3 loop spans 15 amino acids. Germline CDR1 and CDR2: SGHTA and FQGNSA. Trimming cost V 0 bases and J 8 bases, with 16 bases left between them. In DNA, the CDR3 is TGTGCCAGCAGCTTAGCGCTAAGGGGCCCGGGAGGCTACACCTTC. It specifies CASSLALRGPGGYTF.